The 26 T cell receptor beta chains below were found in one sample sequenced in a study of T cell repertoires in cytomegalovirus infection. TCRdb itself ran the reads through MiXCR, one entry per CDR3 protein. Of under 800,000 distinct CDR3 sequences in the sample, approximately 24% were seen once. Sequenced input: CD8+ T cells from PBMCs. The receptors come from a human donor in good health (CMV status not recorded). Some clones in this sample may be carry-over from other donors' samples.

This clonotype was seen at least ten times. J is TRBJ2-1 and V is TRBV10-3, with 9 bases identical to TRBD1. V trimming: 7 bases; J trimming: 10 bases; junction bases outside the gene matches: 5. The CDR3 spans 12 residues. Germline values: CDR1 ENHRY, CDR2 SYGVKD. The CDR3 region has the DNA TGTGCCATCACTACAGGGGGCGGGGAGCAGTTCTTC. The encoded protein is CAITTGGGEQFF.

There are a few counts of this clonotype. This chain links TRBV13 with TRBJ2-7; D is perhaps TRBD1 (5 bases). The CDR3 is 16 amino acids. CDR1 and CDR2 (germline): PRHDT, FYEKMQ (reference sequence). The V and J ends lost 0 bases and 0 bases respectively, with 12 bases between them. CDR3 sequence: CASSLGTSGISYEQYF. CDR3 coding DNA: TGTGCCAGCAGCTTAGGGACTTCAGGGATCTCCTACGAGCAGTACTTC.

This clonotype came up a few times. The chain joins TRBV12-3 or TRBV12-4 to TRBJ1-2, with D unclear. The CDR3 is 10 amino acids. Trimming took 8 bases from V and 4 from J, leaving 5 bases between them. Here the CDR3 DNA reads TGTGCCAGCGGTTCCTATGGCTACACCTTC. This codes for CASGSYGYTF.

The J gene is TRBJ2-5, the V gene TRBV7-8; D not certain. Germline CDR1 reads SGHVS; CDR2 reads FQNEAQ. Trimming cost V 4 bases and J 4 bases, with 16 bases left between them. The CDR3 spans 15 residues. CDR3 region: CASSSTTPVLETQYF. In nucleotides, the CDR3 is TGTGCCAGCAGCTCGACGACACCCGTTTTAGAGACCCAGTACTTC.

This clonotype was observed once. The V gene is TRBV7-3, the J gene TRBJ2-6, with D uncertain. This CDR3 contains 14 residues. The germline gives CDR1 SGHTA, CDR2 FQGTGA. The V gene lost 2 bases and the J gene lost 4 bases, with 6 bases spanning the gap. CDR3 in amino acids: CASSLVFGANVLTF. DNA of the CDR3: TGTGCCAGCAGCTTAGTCTTCGGGGCCAACGTCCTGACTTTC.

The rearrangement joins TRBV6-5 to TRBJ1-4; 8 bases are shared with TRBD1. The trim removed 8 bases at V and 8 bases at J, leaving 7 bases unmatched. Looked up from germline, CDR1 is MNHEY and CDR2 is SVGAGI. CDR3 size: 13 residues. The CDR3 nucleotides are TGTGCCAGCTCTGTTCGGACAGGGGAAAAACTGTTTTTT. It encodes CASSVRTGEKLFF.

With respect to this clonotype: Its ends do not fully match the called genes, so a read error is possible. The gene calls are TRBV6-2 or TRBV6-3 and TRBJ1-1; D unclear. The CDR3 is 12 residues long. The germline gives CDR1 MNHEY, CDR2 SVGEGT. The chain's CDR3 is CTSSYPPSEAFF. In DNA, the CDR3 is TGTACCAGCAGTTACCCCCCTTCTGAAGCTTTCTTT.

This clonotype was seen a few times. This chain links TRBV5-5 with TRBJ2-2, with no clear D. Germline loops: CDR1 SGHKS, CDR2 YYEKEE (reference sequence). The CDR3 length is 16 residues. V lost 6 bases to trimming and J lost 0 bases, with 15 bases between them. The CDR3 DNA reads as TGTGCCAGCACCGAGCCGGGCAAAGCGAACACCGGGGAGCTGTTTTTT. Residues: CASTEPGKANTGELFF.

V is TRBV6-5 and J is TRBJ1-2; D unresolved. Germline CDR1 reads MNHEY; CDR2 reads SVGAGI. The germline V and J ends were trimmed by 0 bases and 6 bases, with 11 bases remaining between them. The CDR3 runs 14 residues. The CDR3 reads CASSYSDGNNGYTF. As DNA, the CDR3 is TGTGCCAGCAGTTACTCTGACGGAAATAATGGCTACACCTTC.

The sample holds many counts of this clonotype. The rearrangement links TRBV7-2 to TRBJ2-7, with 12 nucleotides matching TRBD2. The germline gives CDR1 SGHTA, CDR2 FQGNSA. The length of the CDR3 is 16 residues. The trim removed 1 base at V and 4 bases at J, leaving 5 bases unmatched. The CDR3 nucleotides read TGTGCCAGCAGCTTAGGACTAGCGGGGGACATTTACGAGCAGTACGTC. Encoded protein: CASSLGLAGDIYEQYV.

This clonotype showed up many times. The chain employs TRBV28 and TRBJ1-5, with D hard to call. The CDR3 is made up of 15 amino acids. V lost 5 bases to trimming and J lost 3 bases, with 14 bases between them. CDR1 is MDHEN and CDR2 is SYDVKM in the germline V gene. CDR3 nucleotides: TGTGCCAGCAGTCACCCCGACCCTTACAATCAGCCCCAGCATTTT. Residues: CASSHPDPYNQPQHF.

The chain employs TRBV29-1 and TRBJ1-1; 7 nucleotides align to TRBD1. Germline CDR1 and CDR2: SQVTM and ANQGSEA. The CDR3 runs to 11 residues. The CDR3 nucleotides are TGCAGTTTCCAGGGGGACACTGAAGCTTTCTTT. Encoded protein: CSFQGDTEAFF.

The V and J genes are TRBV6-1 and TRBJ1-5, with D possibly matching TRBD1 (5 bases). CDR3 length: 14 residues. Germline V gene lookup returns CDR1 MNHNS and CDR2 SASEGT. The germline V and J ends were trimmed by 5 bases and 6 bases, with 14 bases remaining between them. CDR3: CASSPGGEGQPQHF. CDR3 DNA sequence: TGTGCCAGCAGTCCCGGAGGGGAGGGTCAGCCCCAGCATTTT.

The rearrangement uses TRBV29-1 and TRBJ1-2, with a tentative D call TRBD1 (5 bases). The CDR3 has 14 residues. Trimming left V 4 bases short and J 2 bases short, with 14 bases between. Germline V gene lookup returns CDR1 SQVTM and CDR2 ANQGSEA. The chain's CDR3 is CSVAPVAGNYGYTF. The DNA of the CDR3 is TGCAGCGTTGCCCCCGTGGCAGGGAACTATGGCTACACCTTC.

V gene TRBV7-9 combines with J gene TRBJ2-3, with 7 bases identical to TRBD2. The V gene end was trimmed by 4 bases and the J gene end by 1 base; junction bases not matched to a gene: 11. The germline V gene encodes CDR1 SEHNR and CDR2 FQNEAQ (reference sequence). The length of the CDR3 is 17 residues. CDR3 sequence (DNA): TGTGCCAGCAGCTCCCCCCGGGGGGAAGAAGGCACAGATACGCAGTATTTT. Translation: CASSSPRGEEGTDTQYF.

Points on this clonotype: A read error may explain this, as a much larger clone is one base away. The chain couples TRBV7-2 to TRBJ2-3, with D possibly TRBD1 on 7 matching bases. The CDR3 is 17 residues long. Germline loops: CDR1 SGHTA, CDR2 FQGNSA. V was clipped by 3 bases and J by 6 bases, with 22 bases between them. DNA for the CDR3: TGTACCAGCAGCTTTATCCCCGGGAGAGGGGGCGCGGATACGCAGTATTTT. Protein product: CTSSFIPGRGGADTQYF.

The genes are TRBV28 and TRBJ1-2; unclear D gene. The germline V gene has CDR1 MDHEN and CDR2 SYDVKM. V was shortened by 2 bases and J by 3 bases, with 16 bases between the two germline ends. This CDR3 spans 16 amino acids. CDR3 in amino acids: CASSLPGRGHHYGYTF. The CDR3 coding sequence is TGTGCCAGCAGTTTACCGGGCAGAGGCCACCACTATGGCTACACCTTC.

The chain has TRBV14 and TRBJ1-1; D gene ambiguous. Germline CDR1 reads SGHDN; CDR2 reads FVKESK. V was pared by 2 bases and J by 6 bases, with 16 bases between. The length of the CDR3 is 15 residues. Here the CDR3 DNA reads TGTGCCAGCAGCCAATCTTGGGCCCCAGCAGCTGAAGCTTTCTTT. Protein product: CASSQSWAPAAEAFF. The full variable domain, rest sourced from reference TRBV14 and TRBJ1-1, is EAGVTQFPSHSVIEKGQTVTLRCDPISGHDNLYWYRRVMGKEIKFLLHFVKESKQDESGMPNNRFLAERTGGTYSTLKVQPAELEDSGVYFCASSQSWAPAAEAFFGQGTRLTVV.

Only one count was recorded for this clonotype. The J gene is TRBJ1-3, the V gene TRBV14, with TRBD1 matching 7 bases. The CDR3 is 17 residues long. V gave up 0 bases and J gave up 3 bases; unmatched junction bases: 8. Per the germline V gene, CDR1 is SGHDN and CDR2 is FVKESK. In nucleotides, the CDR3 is TGTGCCAGCAGCCAAGATACACCTGACAGGGATGGAAACACCATATATTTT. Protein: CASSQDTPDRDGNTIYF.

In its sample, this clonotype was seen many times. The chain's CDR3 is CASSPPGDRGAHSGNTIYF. CDR3 bases: TGTGCCAGCAGCCCTCCGGGGGACAGAGGCGCCCACTCTGGAAACACCATATATTTT. The chain combines TRBV7-9 with TRBJ1-3; 7 bases fit TRBD1. The CDR3 contains 19 residues. Looked up from germline, CDR1 is SEHNR and CDR2 is FQNEAQ (reference sequence). Losses at the gene ends were 5 bases for V and 0 bases for J; bases not matched to a gene: 16. The variable domain in full, completed from reference TRBV7-9 and TRBJ1-3, reads DTGVSQNPRHKITKRGQNVTFRCDPISEHNRLYWYRQTLGQGPEFLTYFQNEAQLEKSRLLSDRFSAERPKGSFSTLEIQRTEQGDSAMYLCASSPPGDRGAHSGNTIYFGEGSWLTVV.

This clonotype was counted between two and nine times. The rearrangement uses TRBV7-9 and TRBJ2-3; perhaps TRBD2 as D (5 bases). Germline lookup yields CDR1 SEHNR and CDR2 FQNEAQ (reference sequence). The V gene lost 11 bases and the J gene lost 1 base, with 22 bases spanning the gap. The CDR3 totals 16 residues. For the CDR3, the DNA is TGTGCCTCCCTGGGCCGGGATTTTGGGGGCACAGATACGCAGTATTTT. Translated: CASLGRDFGGTDTQYF.

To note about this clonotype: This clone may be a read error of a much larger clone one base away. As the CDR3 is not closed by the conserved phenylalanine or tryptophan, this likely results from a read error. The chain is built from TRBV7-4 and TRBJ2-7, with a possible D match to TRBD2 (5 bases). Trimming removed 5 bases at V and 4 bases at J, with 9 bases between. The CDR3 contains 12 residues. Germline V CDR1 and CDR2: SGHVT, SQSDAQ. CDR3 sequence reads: CASSTQRYEQYL. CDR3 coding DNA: TGTGCCAGCAGCACTCAGCGGTACGAGCAGTACCTC.

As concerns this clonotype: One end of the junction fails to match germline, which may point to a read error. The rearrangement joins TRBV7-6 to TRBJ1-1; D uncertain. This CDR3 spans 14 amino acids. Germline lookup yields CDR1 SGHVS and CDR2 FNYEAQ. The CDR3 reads CASSAPRSGTEACF. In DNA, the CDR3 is TGTGCCAGCAGCGCCCCGAGGAGCGGCACTGAAGCTTGCTTT.

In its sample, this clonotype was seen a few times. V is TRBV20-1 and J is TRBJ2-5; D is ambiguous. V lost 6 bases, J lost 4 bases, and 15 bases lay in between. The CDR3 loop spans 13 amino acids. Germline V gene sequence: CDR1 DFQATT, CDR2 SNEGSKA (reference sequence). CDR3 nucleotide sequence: TGCAGTGCCCATAAGCTCGCTACAGAGACCCAGTACTTC. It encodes CSAHKLATETQYF.

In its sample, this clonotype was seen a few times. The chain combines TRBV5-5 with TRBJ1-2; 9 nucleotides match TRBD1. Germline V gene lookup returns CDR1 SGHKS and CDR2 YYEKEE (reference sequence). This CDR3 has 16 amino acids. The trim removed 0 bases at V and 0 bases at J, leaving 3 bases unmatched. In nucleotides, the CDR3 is TGTGCCAGCAGCTTGGCGGACAGGGGAGCTAACTATGGCTACACCTTC. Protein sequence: CASSLADRGANYGYTF.

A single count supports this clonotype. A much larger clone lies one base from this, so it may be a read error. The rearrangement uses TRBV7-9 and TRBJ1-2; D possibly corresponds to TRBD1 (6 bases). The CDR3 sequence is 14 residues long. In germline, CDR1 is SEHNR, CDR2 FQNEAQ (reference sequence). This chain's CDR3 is CTSSLDRSFYGYTF. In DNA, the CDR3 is TGTACCAGCAGCTTAGACAGGTCCTTCTATGGCTACACCTTC.